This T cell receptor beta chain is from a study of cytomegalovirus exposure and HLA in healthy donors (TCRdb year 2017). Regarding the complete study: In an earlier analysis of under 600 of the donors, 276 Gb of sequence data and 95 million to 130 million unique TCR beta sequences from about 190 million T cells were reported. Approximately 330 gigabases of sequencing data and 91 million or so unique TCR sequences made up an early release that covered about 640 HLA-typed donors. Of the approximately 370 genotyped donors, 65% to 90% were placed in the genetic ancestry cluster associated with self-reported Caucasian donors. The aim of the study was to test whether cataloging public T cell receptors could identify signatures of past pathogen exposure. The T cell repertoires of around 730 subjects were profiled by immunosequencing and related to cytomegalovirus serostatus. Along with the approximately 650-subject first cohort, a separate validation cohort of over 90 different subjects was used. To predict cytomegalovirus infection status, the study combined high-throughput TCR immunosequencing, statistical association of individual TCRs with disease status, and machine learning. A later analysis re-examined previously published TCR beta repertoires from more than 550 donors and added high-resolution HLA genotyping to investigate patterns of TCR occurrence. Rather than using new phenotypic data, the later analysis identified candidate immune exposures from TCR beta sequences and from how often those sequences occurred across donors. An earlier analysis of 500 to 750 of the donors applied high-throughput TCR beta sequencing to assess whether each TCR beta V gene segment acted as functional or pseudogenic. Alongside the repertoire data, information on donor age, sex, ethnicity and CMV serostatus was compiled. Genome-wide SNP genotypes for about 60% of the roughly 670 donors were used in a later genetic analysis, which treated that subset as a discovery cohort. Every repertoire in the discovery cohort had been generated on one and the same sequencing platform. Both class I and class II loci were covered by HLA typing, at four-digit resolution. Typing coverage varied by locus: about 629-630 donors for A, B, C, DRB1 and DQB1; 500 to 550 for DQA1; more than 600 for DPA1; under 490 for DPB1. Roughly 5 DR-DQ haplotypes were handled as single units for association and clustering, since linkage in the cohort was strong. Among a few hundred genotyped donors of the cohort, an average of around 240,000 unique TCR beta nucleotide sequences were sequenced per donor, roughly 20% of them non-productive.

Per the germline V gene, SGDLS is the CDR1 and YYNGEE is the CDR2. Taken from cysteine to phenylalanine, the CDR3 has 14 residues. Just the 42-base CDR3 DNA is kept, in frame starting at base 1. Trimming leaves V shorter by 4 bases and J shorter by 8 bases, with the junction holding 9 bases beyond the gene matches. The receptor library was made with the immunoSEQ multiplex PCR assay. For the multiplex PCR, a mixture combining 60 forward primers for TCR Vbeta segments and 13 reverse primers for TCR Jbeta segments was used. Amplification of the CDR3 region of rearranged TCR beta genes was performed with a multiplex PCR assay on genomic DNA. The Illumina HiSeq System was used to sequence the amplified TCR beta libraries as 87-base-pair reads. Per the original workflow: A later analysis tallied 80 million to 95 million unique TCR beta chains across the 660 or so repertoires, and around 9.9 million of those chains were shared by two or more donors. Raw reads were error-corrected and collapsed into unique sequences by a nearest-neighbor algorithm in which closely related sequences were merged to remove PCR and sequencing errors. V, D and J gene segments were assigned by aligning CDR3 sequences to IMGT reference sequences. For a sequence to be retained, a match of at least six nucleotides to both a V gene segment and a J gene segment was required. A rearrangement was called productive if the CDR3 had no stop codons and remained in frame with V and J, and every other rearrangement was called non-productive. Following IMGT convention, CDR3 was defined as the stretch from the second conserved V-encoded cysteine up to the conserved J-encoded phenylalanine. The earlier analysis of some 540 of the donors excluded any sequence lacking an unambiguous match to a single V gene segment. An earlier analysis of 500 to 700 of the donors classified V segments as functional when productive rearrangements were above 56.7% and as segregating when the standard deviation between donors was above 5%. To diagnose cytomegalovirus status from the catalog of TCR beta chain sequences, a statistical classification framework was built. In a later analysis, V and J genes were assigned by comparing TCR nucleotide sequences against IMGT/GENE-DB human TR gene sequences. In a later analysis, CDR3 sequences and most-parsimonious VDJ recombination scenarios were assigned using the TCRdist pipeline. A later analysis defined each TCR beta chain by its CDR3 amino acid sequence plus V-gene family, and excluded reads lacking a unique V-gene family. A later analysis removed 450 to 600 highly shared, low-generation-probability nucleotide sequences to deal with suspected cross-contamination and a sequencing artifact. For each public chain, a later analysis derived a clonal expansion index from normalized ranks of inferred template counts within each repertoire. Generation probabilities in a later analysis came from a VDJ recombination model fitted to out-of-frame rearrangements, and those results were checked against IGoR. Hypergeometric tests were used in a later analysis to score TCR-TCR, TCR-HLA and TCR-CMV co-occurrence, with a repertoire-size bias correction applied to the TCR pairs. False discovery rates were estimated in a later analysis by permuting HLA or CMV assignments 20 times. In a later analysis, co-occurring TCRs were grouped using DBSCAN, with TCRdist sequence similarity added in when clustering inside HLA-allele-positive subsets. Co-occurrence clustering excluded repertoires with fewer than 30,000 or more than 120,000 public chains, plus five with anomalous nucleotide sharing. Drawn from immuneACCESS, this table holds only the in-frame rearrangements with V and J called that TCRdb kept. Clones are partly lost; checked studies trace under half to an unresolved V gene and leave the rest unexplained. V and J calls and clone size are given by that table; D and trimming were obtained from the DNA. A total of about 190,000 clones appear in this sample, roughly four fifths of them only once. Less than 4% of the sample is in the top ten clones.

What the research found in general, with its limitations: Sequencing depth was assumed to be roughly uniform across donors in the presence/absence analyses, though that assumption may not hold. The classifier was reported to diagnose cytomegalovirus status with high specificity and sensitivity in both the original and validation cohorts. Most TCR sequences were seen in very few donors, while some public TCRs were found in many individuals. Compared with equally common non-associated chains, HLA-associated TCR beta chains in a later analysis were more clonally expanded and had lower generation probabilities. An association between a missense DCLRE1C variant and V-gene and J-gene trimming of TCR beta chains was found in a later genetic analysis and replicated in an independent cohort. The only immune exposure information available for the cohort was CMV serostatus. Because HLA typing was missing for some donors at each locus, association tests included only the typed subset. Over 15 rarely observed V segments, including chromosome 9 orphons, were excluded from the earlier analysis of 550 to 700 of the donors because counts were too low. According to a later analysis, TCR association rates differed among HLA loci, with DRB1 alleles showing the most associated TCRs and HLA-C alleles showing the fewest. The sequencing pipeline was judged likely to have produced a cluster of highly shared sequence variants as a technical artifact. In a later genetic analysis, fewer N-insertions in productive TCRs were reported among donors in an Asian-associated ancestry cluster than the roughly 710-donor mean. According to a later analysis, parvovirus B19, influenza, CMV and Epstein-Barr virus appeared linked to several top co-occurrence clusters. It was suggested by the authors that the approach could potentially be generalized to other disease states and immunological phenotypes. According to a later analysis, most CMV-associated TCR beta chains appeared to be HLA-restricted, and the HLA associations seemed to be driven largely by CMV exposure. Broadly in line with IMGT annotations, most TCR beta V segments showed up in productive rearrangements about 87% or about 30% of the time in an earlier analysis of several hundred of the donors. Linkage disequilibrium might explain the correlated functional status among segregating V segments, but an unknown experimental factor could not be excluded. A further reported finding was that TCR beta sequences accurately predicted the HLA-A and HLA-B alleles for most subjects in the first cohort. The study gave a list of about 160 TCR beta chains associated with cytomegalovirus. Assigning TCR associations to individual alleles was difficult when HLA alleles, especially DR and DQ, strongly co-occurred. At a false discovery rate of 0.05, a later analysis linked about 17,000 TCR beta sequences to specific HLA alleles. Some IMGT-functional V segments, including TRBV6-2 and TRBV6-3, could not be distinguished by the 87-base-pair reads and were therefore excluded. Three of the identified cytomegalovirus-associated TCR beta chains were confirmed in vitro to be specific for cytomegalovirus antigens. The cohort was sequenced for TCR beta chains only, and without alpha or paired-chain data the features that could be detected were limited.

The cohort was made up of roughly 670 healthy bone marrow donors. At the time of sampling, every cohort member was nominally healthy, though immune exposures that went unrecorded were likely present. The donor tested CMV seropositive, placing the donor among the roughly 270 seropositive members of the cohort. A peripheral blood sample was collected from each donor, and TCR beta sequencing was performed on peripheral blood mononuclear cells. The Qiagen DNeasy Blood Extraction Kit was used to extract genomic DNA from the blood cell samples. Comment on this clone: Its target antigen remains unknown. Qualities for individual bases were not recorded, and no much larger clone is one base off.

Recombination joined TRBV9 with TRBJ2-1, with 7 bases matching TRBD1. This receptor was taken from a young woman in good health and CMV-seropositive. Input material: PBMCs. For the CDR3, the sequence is CASSTRIGGDEQFF. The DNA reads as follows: TGTGCCAGCAGCACCCGGATAGGGGGCGATGAGCAGTTCTTC.